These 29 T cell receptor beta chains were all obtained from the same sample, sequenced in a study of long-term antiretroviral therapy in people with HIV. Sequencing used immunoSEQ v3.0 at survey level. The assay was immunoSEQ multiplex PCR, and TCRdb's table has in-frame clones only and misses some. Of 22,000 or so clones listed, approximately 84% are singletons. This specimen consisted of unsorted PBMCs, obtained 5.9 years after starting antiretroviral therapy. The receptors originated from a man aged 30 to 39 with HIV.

The CDR3 sequence is CASSWDLSGNTIYF. CDR3 coding DNA: TGTGCCAGCAGCTGGGACCTCTCTGGAAACACCATATATTTT. The rearrangement joins TRBV9 to TRBJ1-3; weak D call: TRBD1 (5 bases). This CDR3 comprises 14 residues. Looked up from germline, CDR1 is SGDLS and CDR2 is YYNGEE. V lost 4 bases and J lost 0, with 8 bases in between. The whole variable domain, remainder taken from reference TRBV9 and TRBJ1-3, is DSGVTQTPKHLITATGQRVTLRCSPRSGDLSVYWYQQSLDQGLQFLIQYYNGEERAKGNILERFSAQQFPDLHSELNLSSLELGDSALYFCASSWDLSGNTIYFGEGSWLTVV.

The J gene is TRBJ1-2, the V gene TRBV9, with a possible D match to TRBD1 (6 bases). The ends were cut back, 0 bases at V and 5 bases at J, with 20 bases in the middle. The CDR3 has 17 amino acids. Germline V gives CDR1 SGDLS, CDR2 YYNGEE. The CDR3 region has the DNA TGTGCCAGCAGCGTAGAACCCGGGACAATAATATCGTATGGCTACACCTTC. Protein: CASSVEPGTIISYGYTF. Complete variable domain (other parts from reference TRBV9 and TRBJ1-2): DSGVTQTPKHLITATGQRVTLRCSPRSGDLSVYWYQQSLDQGLQFLIQYYNGEERAKGNILERFSAQQFPDLHSELNLSSLELGDSALYFCASSVEPGTIISYGYTFGSGTRLTVV.

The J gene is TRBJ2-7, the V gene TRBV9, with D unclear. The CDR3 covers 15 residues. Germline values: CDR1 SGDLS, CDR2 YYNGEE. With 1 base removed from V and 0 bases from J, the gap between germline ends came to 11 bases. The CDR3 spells CASSVSGSGSYEQYF. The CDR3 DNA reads TGTGCCAGCAGCGTAAGTGGTAGTGGCTCCTACGAGCAGTACTTC.

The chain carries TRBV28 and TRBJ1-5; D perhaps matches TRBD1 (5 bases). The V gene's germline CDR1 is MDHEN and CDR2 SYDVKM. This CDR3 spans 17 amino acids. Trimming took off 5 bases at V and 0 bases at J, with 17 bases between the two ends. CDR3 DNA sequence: TGTGCCAGCAGTGCAGGACACACCCTTAATAGCAATCAGCCCCAGCATTTT. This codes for CASSAGHTLNSNQPQHF.

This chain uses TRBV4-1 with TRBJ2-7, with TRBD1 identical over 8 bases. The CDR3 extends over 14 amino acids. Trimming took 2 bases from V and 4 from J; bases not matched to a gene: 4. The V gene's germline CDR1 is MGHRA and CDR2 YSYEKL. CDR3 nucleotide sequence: TGCGCCAGCAGCCAAAAGACAGGGGAATACGAGCAGTACTTC. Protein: CASSQKTGEYEQYF.

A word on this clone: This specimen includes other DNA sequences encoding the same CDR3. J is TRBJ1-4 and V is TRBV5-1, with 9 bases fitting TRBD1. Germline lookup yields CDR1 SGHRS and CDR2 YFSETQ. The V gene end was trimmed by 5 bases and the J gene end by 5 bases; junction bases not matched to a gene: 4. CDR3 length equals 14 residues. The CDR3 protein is CASRAGTGNEKLFF. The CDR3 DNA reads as TGCGCCAGCAGAGCCGGGACAGGGAATGAAAAACTGTTTTTT.

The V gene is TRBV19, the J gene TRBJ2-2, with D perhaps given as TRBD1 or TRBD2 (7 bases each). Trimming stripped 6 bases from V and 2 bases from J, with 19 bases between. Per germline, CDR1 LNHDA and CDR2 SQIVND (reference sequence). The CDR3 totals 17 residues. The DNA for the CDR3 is TGTGCCAGTAGCCAGGGGGGGCTAGTTGGCAACACCGGGGAGCTGTTTTTT. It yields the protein CASSQGGLVGNTGELFF.

The CDR3: CASSGQGVFAKNIQYF. The CDR3, as DNA: TGTGCCAGCAGTGGACAGGGGGTTTTCGCCAAAAACATTCAGTACTTC. The genes are TRBV2 and TRBJ2-4; 9 nucleotides match TRBD1. The V segment lost 4 bases and the J segment 1 base; nucleotides outside the gene matches: 5. This CDR3 is built from 16 residues. From germline, CDR1 is SNHLY and CDR2 FYNNEI.

CDR3 amino acids: CASSYSGVGRTEAFF. For the CDR3, the DNA is TGTGCCAGCAGTTACAGCGGGGTAGGCCGTACTGAAGCTTTCTTT. The V gene is TRBV6-5, the J gene TRBJ1-1; no definite D call. The V end lost 2 bases, the J end lost 5 bases, and 15 bases lay between the germline ends. Germline assignment: CDR1 MNHEY and CDR2 SVGAGI. The CDR3 totals 15 residues.

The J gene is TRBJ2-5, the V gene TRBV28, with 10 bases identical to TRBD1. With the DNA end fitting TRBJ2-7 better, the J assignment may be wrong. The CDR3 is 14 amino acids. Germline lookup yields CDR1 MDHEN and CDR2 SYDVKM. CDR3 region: CASSFGDRGYEQYF. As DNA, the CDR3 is TGTGCCAGCAGTTTCGGGGACAGGGGATACGAGCAGTACTTC.

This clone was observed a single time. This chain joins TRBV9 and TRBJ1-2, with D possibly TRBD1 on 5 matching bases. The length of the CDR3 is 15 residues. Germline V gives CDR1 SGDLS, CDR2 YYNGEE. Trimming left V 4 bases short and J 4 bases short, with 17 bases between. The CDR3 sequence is CASSPGQSLGYGYTF. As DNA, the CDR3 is TGTGCCAGCAGCCCAGGACAATCGCTAGGCTATGGCTACACCTTC.

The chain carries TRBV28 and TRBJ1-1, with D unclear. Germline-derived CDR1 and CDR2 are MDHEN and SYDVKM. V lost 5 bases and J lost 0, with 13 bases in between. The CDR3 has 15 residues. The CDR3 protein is CASSPPPPMNTEAFF. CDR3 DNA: TGTGCCAGCAGTCCCCCTCCCCCAATGAACACTGAAGCTTTCTTT.

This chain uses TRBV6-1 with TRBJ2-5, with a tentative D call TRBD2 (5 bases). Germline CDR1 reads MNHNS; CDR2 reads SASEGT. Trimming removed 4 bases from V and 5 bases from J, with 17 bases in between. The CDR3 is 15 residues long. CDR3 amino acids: CASSAKSLVGETQYF. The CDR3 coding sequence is TGTGCCAGCAGTGCAAAATCACTAGTGGGGGAGACCCAGTACTTC.

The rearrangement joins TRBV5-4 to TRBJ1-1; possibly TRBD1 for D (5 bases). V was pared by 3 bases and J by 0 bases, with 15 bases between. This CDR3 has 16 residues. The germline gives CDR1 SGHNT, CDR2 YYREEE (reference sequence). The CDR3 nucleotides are TGTGCCAGCAGCTATACCCCCGGGACGGTGAACACTGAAGCTTTCTTT. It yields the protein CASSYTPGTVNTEAFF.

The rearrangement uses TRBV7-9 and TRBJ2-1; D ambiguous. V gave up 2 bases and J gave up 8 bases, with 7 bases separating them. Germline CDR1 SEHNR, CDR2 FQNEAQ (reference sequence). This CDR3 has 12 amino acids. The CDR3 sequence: CASSLLVDEQFF. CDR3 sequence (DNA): TGTGCCAGCAGCTTACTAGTCGATGAGCAGTTCTTC.

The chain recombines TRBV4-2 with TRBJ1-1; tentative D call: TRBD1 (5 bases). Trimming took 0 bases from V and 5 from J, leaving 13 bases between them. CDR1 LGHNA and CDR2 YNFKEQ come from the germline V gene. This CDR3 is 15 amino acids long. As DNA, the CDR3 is TGTGCCAGCAGCCAAGATCTAACAGGCAGAACTGAAGCTTTCTTT. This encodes CASSQDLTGRTEAFF.

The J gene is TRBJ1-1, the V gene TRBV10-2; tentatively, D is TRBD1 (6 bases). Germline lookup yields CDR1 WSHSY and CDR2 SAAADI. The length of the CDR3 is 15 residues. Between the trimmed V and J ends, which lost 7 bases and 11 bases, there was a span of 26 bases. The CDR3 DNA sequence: TGCGCCAGCAAACTGGAGACAGGCGTCGTTTGGGGGGCTTTCTTT. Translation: CASKLETGVVWGAFF.

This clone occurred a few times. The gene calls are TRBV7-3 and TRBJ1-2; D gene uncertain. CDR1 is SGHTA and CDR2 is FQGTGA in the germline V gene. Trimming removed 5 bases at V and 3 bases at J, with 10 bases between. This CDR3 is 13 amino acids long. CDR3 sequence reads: CASSKDRDYGYTF. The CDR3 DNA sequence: TGTGCCAGCAGCAAGGACCGGGACTATGGCTACACCTTC.

CDR3 sequence (DNA): TGTGCCAGTAGTACGGACAGAGACTATAGCAATCAGCCCCAGCATTTT. It is translated as CASSTDRDYSNQPQHF. J is TRBJ1-5 and V is TRBV19; TRBD1 might be the D (6 bases). The V gene lost 4 bases and the J gene lost 0 bases, with 13 bases spanning the gap. The germline gives CDR1 LNHDA, CDR2 SQIVND (reference sequence). This CDR3 has 16 amino acids.

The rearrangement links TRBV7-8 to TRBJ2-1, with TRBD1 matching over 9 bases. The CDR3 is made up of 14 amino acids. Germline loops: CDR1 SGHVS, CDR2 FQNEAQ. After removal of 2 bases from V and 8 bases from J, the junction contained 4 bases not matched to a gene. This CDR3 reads CASSLYGQGYEQFF. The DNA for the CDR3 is TGTGCCAGCAGCTTATACGGACAGGGGTATGAGCAGTTCTTC.

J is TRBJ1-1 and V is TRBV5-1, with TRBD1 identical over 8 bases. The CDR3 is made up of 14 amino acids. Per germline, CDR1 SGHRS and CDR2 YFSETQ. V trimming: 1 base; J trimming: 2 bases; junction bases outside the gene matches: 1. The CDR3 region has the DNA TGCGCCAGCAGCTTGTCAGGGGGCAACACTGAAGCTTTCTTT. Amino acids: CASSLSGGNTEAFF.

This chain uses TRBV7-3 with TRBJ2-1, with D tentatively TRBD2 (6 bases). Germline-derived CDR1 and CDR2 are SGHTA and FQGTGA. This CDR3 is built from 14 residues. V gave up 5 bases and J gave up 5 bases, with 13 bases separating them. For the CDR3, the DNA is TGTGCCAGCAGCCATGGGACTGCAGACAATGAGCAGTTCTTC. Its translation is CASSHGTADNEQFF.

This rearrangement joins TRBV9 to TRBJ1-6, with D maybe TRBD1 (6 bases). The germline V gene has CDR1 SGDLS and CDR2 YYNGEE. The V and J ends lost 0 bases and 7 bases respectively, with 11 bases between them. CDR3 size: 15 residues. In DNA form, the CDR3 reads TGTGCCAGCAGCGTAGACGGGACACCCAATTCACCCCTCCACTTT. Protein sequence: CASSVDGTPNSPLHF.

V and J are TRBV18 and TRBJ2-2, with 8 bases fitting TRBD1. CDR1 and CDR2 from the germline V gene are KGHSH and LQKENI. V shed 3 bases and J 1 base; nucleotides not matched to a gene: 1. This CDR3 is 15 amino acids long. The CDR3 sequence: CASSPGTGNTGELFF. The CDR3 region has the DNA TGTGCCAGCTCACCGGGGACAGGGAACACCGGGGAGCTGTTTTTT.

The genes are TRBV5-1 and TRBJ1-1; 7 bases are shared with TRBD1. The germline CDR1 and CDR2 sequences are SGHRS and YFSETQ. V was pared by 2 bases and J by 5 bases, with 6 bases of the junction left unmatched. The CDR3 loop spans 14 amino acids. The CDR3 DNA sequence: TGCGCCAGCAGCTTAACAGGGGAAGGTACTGAAGCTTTCTTT. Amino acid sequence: CASSLTGEGTEAFF.

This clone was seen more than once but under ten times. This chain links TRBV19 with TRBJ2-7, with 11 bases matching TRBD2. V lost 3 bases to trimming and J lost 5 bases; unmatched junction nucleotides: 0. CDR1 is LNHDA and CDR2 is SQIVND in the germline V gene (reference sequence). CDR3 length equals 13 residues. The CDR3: CASSMTSGDEQYF. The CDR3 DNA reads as TGTGCCAGTAGTATGACTAGCGGGGACGAGCAGTACTTC. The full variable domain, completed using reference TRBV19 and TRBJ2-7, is DGGITQSPKYLFRKEGQNVTLSCEQNLNHDAMYWYRQDPGQGLRLIYYSQIVNDFQKGDIAEGYSVSREKKESFPLTVTSAQKNPTAFYLCASSMTSGDEQYFGPGTRLTVT.

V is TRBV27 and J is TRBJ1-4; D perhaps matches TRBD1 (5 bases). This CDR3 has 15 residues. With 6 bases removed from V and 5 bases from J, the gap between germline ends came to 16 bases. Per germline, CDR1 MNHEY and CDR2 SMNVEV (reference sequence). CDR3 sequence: CASSRSGTENEKLFF. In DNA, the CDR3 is TGTGCCAGCAGCAGGTCGGGGACCGAGAATGAAAAACTGTTTTTT.

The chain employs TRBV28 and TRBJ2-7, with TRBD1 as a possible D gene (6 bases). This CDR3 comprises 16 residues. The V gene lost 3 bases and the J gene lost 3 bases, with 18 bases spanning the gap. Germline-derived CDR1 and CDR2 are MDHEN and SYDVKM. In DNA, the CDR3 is TGTGCCAGCAGTTTCCTATTCGGACAGAGGGGCTACGAGCAGTACTTC. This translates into CASSFLFGQRGYEQYF.

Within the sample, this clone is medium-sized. For the CDR3, the DNA is TGTGCCAGCAGCTCCGGGTCCCCCTACGAGCAGTACTTC. This translates into CASSSGSPYEQYF. The J gene is TRBJ2-7, the V gene TRBV7-9, with D unclear. CDR3 length equals 13 residues. Trimming shortened V by 4 bases and J by 2 bases, and 9 bases separated the two germline ends. Germline V lookup: CDR1 SEHNR, CDR2 FQNEAQ (reference sequence).